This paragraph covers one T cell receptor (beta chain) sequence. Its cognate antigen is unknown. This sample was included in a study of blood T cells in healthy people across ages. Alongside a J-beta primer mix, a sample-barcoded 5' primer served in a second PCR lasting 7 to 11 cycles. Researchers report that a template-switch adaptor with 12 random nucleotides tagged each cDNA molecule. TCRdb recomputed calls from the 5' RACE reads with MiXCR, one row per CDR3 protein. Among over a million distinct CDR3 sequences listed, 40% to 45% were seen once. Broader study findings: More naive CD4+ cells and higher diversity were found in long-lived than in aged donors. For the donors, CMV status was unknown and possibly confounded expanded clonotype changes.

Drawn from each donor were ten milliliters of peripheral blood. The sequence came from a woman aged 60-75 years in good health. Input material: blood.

The CDR3 sequence is CATRSGVNEQFF. The CDR3, as DNA: TGTGCCACTCGCAGCGGGGTCAATGAGCAGTTCTTC. The rearrangement links TRBV6-5 to TRBJ2-1; 7 positions agree with TRBD2. V lost 10 bases, J lost 6 bases, and 6 bases stayed unmatched. Germline lookup yields CDR1 MNHEY and CDR2 SVGAGI. This CDR3 contains 12 residues.